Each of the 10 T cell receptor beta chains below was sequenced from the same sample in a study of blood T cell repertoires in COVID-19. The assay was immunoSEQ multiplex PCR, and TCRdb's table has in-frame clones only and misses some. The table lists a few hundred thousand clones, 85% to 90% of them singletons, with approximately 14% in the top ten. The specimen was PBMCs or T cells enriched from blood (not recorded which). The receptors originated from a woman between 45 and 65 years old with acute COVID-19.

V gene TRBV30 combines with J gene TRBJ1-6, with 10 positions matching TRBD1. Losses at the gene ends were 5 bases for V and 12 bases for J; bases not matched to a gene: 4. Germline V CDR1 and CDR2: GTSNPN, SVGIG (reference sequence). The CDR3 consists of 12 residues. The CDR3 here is CAWRDRGKPLHF. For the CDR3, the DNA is TGTGCCTGGCGGGACAGGGGTAAACCCCTCCACTTT.

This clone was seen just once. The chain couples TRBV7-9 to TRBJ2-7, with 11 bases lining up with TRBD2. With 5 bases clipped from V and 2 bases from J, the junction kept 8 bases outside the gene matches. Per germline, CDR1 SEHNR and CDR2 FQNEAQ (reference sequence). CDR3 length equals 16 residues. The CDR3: CASSRHSGRATYEQYF. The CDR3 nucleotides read TGTGCCAGCAGCCGCCATAGCGGGAGGGCAACCTACGAGCAGTACTTC. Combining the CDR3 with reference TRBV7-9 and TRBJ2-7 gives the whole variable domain DTGVSQNPRHKITKRGQNVTFRCDPISEHNRLYWYRQTLGQGPEFLTYFQNEAQLEKSRLLSDRFSAERPKGSFSTLEIQRTEQGDSAMYLCASSRHSGRATYEQYFGPGTRLTVT.

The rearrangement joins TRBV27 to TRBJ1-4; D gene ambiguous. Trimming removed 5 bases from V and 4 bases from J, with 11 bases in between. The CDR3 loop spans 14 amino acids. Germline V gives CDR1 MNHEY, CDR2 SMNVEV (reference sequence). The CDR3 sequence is CASSRRAGNEKLFF. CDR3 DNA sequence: TGTGCCAGCAGTCGACGGGCGGGTAATGAAAAACTGTTTTTT. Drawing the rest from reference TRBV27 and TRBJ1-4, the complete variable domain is EAQVTQNPRYLITVTGKKLTVTCSQNMNHEYMSWYRQDPGLGLRQIYYSMNVEVTDKGDVPEGYKVSRKEKRNFPLILESPSPNQTSLYFCASSRRAGNEKLFFGSGTQLSVL.

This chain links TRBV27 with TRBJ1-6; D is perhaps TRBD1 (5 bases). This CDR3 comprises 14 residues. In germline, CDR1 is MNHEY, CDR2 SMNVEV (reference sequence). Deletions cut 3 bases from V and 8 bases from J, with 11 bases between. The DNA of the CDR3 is TGTGCCAGCAGTTTCGTCCAGGGTCATTCACCCCTCCACTTT. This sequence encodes CASSFVQGHSPLHF.

The CDR3 nucleotides are TGTGCCAGCGGACTCACGAGGTTCGATACGCAGTATTTT. Translated, it gives CASGLTRFDTQYF. The chain is built from TRBV30 and TRBJ2-3; D may be TRBD2 (5 bases). CDR3 length: 13 residues. Trimming took 8 bases from V and 6 from J, leaving 18 bases between them. Germline V CDR1 and CDR2: GTSNPN, SVGIG (reference sequence).

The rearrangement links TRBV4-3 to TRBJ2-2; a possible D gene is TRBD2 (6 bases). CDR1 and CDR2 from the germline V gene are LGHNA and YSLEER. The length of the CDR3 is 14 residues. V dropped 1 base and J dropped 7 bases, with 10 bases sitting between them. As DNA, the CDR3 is TGCGCCAGCAGCCAAGCGGGAGTAAGCGGGGAGCTGTTTTTT. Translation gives CASSQAGVSGELFF.

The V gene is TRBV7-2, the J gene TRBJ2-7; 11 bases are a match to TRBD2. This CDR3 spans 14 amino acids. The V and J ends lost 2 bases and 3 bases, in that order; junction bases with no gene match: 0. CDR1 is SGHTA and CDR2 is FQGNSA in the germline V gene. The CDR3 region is CASSLTSGSYEQYF. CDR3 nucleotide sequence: TGTGCCAGCAGCTTAACTAGCGGGAGCTACGAGCAGTACTTC.

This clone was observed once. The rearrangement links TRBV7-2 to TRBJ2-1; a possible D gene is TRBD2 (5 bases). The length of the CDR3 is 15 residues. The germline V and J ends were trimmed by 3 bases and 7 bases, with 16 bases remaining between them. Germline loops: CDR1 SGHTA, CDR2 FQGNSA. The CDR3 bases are TGTGCCAGCAGCTTTGGTTCGGGATCGCATAATGAGCAGTTCTTC. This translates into CASSFGSGSHNEQFF.

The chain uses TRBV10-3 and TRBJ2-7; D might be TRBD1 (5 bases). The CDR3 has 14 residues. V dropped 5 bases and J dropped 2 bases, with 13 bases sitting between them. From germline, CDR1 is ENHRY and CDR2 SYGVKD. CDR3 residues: CAISLGLSTYEQYF. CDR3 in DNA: TGTGCCATCAGTTTGGGGCTTTCTACCTACGAGCAGTACTTC.

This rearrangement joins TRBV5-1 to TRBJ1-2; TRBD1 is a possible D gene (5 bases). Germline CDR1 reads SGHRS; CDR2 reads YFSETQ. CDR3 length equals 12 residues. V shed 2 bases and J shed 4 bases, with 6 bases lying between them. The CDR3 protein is CASSLGVYGYTF. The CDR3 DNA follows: TGCGCCAGCAGCTTAGGGGTCTATGGCTACACCTTC.